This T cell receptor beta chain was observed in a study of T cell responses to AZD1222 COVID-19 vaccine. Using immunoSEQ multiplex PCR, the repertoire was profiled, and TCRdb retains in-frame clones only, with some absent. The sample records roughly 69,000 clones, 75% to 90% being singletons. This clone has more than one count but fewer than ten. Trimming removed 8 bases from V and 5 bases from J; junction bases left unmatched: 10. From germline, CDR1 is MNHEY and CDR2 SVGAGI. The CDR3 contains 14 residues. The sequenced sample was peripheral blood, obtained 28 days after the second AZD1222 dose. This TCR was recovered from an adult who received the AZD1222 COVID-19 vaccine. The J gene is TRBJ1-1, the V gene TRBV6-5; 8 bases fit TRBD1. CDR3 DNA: TGTGCCAGCTCCGGGACAGGATTGGGTACTGAAGCTTTCTTT. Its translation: CASSGTGLGTEAFF.